This entry lists 17 T cell receptor beta chains sequenced from one sample in a study of cytomegalovirus exposure and HLA in healthy donors. This PCR relied on a set of 60 Vbeta primers and 13 Jbeta primers. Sequencing was performed with immunoSEQ multiplex PCR; in TCRdb, only in-frame clones are kept and a portion is missing. The sample holds 95,000 or so clones, around four fifths seen once. Sequencing input: PBMCs. Receptor source: a woman in her thirties or forties in good health and CMV-seronegative.

This clone was observed a handful of times. This rearrangement joins TRBV4-2 to TRBJ2-3, with 10 bases fitting TRBD2. V gave up 7 bases and J gave up 1 base; unmatched junction bases: 5. This CDR3 is built from 15 residues. CDR1 is LGHNA and CDR2 is YNFKEQ in the germline V gene. The CDR3 protein is CASTTGTSGTDTQYF. The CDR3 coding sequence is TGTGCCAGCACCACCGGGACTAGCGGCACAGATACGCAGTATTTT.

Sample share makes this clone medium-sized. This chain connects TRBV4-2 to TRBJ2-1; TRBD2 matches 13 bases. Per the germline V gene, CDR1 is LGHNA and CDR2 is YNFKEQ. CDR3 size: 16 residues. The V gene end was trimmed by 3 bases and the J gene end by 6 bases; junction bases not matched to a gene: 5. CDR3 residues: CASSQDTSGGANEQFF. The DNA for the CDR3 is TGTGCCAGCAGCCAGGATACTAGCGGGGGGGCCAATGAGCAGTTCTTC.

The chain has TRBV6-6 and TRBJ2-7; weak D call: TRBD1 (6 bases). V shed 7 bases and J shed 0 bases, with 13 bases lying between them. Germline assignment: CDR1 MNHNY and CDR2 SVGAGI (reference sequence). The CDR3 runs 14 residues. The CDR3 coding sequence is TGTGCCAGCACCCGGACAGTGAGCTCCTACGAGCAGTACTTC. As protein: CASTRTVSSYEQYF.

The CDR3 reads CSVGTSGTYEQYF. The DNA of the CDR3 is TGCAGCGTTGGGACTAGTGGGACCTACGAGCAGTACTTC. This chain links TRBV29-1 with TRBJ2-7, with 7 bases fitting TRBD2. Trimming removed 4 bases from V and 2 bases from J; junction bases left unmatched: 5. The germline V gene encodes CDR1 SQVTM and CDR2 ANQGSEA. This CDR3 region has 13 residues.

The chain recombines TRBV4-1 with TRBJ2-7, with 7 bases aligning to TRBD1. CDR3 length equals 17 residues. Germline trimming cut 2 bases from V and 4 bases from J; bases unmatched to any gene: 14. CDR1 and CDR2 from the germline V gene are MGHRA and YSYEKL. CDR3 region: CASSQYYDGQVFYEQYF. As DNA, the CDR3 is TGCGCCAGCAGCCAATATTACGACGGACAGGTCTTTTACGAGCAGTACTTC.

V is TRBV6-1 and J is TRBJ2-7; D possibly corresponds to TRBD1 (5 bases). This CDR3 is built from 13 residues. V lost 5 bases to trimming and J lost 3 bases, with 11 bases between them. Germline V gene sequence: CDR1 MNHNS, CDR2 SASEGT. For the CDR3, the DNA is TGTGCCAGCAGTAGGACACCCCTCTACGAGCAGTACTTC. Translated: CASSRTPLYEQYF.

The V and J genes are TRBV7-2 and TRBJ2-3; D uncertain. The CDR3 totals 12 residues. The germline V gene encodes CDR1 SGHTA and CDR2 FQGNSA. V was shortened by 5 bases and J by 3 bases, with 6 bases between the two germline ends. CDR3: CASSRFTDTQYF. CDR3 nucleotides: TGTGCCAGCAGCCGGTTTACAGATACGCAGTATTTT.

The CDR3 nucleotides read TGTGCCAGCAGCACCCCCCATGGCGGGAATTCACCCCTCCACTTT. It encodes CASSTPHGGNSPLHF. The chain couples TRBV5-5 to TRBJ1-6; D not resolved. This CDR3 spans 15 amino acids. V lost 4 bases, J lost 7 bases, and 15 bases lay in between. In germline, CDR1 is SGHKS, CDR2 YYEKEE (reference sequence). Drawing the rest from reference TRBV5-5 and TRBJ1-6, the complete variable domain is DAGVTQSPTHLIKTRGQQVTLRCSPISGHKSVSWYQQVLGQGPQFIFQYYEKEERGRGNFPDRFSARQFPNYSSELNVNALLLGDSALYLCASSTPHGGNSPLHFGNGTRLTVT.

This chain joins TRBV7-9 and TRBJ1-2, with a possible D match to TRBD1 (6 bases). Trimming shortened V by 5 bases and J by 4 bases, and 17 bases separated the two germline ends. Germline lookup yields CDR1 SEHNR and CDR2 FQNEAQ (reference sequence). This CDR3 has 15 amino acids. Here the CDR3 reads CASSNRDFTVYGYTF. The DNA for the CDR3 is TGTGCCAGCAGCAACAGGGATTTCACAGTCTATGGCTACACCTTC.

This chain links TRBV7-2 with TRBJ1-5; the D is unclear. This CDR3 is built from 13 residues. Germline assignment: CDR1 SGHTA and CDR2 FQGNSA. V lost 2 bases and J 1 base, leaving 3 bases between the germline ends. CDR3 bases: TGTGCCAGCAGCTTAAGCAGCAATCAGCCCCAGCATTTT. Its translation is CASSLSSNQPQHF.

The V gene is TRBV6-1, the J gene TRBJ2-3; 9 nucleotides match TRBD1. There are 19 residues in the CDR3. From germline, CDR1 is MNHNS and CDR2 SASEGT. Trimming took 2 bases from V and 0 from J; bases not matched to a gene: 12. The CDR3 DNA reads TGTGCCAGCAGTGAACGTCCCGGGACAGGGTTCCCTAGCACAGATACGCAGTATTTT. It yields the protein CASSERPGTGFPSTDTQYF.

The J gene is TRBJ1-2, the V gene TRBV2; D is ambiguous. V was pared by 7 bases and J by 6 bases, with 9 bases between. The CDR3 is 11 residues long. Per the germline V gene, CDR1 is SNHLY and CDR2 is FYNNEI. The chain's CDR3 is CASTRADGYTF. CDR3 nucleotide sequence: TGTGCCAGCACGAGGGCAGATGGCTACACCTTC. The variable domain in full, completed from reference TRBV2 and TRBJ1-2, reads EPEVTQTPSHQVTQMGQEVILRCVPISNHLYFYWYRQILGQKVEFLVSFYNNEISEKSEIFDDQFSVERPDGSNFTLKIRSTKLEDSAMYFCASTRADGYTFGSGTRLTVV.

The chain uses TRBV19 and TRBJ1-1, with D possibly matching TRBD1 (6 bases). The CDR3 extends over 12 amino acids. CDR1 is LNHDA and CDR2 is SQIVND in the germline V gene (reference sequence). Trimming shortened V by 7 bases and J by 1 base, and 7 bases separated the two germline ends. CDR3 coding DNA: TGTGCCAGTATACAGGGGAACACTGAAGCTTTCTTT. It yields the protein CASIQGNTEAFF.

V usage is TRBV4-1 and J usage is TRBJ1-3; tentatively, D is TRBD1 (5 bases). Germline V gene sequence: CDR1 MGHRA, CDR2 YSYEKL. The germline V and J ends were trimmed by 1 base and 4 bases, with 8 bases remaining between them. The CDR3 totals 14 residues. The CDR3 DNA sequence: TGCGCCAGCAGCCAAGTCGGGGGGGGAAACACCATATATTTT. It encodes CASSQVGGGNTIYF.

This clone was seen just once. The DNA of the CDR3 is TGCGCCAGCAGCCAAGGGGACAGGGAAGCTTCACCCCTCCACTTT. It yields the protein CASSQGDREASPLHF. V and J are TRBV4-1 and TRBJ1-6; 9 positions agree with TRBD1. CDR3 length equals 15 residues. Trimming cost V 1 base and J 9 bases; bases outside gene matches: 4. CDR1 is MGHRA and CDR2 is YSYEKL in the germline V gene.

The chain recombines TRBV4-2 with TRBJ1-5; 9 bases line up with TRBD1. The V and J ends lost 2 bases and 9 bases, in that order; junction bases with no gene match: 8. The CDR3 covers 15 residues. Germline V lookup: CDR1 LGHNA, CDR2 YNFKEQ. The CDR3 here is CASSQRGTGLAPQHF. In nucleotides, the CDR3 is TGTGCCAGCAGCCAAAGGGGGACAGGGTTAGCGCCCCAGCATTTT.

The chain uses TRBV10-3 and TRBJ1-6; TRBD1 is a possible D gene (5 bases). The V gene's germline CDR1 is ENHRY and CDR2 SYGVKD. V was shortened by 8 bases and J by 7 bases, with 9 bases between the two germline ends. The CDR3 contains 12 residues. CDR3 in amino acids: CAIGAVNSPLHF. The CDR3 region has the DNA TGTGCCATCGGGGCCGTCAATTCACCCCTCCACTTT.